These 18 T cell receptor beta chains were all obtained from the same sample, sequenced in a study of cytomegalovirus exposure and HLA in healthy donors. The table came from immunoSEQ multiplex PCR; TCRdb's copy has only in-frame clones and leaves some out. The sample yields around 80,000 clones, 90% to 95% seen once. Material: PBMCs. The receptors were gathered from a woman younger than 30 in good health and CMV-seronegative.

This rearrangement joins TRBV7-2 to TRBJ2-7; TRBD1 agrees at 10 bases. There are 18 residues in the CDR3. Trimming cost V 3 bases and J 1 base; bases outside gene matches: 12. CDR1 and CDR2 (germline): SGHTA, FQGNSA. Written as DNA, the CDR3 is TGTGCCAGCAGCTTCCAAACGCTAGGACAGGGGGATTCCTACGAGCAGTACTTC. Translated, it gives CASSFQTLGQGDSYEQYF.

This clone has more than one count but fewer than ten. The J gene is TRBJ2-5, the V gene TRBV6-5; D might be TRBD2 (6 bases). The CDR3 extends over 14 amino acids. Looked up from germline, CDR1 is MNHEY and CDR2 is SVGAGI. Trimming shortened V by 6 bases and J by 3 bases, and 14 bases separated the two germline ends. CDR3 sequence reads: CASRPGTVEETQYF. The CDR3 DNA is TGTGCCAGCAGACCAGGGACTGTTGAAGAGACCCAGTACTTC.

V usage is TRBV5-1 and J usage is TRBJ1-2, with 7 bases identical to TRBD1. This CDR3 comprises 14 residues. Germline values: CDR1 SGHRS, CDR2 YFSETQ. The trim removed 5 bases at V and 2 bases at J, leaving 6 bases unmatched. CDR3 residues: CASSSQDRNYGYTF. Here the CDR3 DNA reads TGCGCCAGCAGTTCCCAGGACAGGAACTATGGCTACACCTTC. Looking up the rest from reference TRBV5-1 and TRBJ1-2 gives the full variable domain: KAGVTQTPRYLIKTRGQQVTLSCSPISGHRSVSWYQQTPGQGLQFLFEYFSETQRNKGNFPGRFSGRQFSNSRSEMNVSTLELGDSALYLCASSSQDRNYGYTFGSGTRLTVV.

This clone was recorded only once. The J gene is TRBJ2-5, the V gene TRBV10-2; 10 bases are shared with TRBD1. CDR1 and CDR2 from the germline V gene are WSHSY and SAAADI. The CDR3 is 17 amino acids. With 4 bases clipped from V and 0 bases from J, the junction kept 8 bases outside the gene matches. This CDR3 reads CASSATRDRGYQETQYF. The CDR3 nucleotides are TGCGCCAGCAGTGCGACCCGGGACAGGGGATACCAAGAGACCCAGTACTTC.

This chain connects TRBV28 to TRBJ2-7; 11 bases match TRBD2. This CDR3 contains 13 residues. With V trimmed by 6 bases and J by 2 bases, 0 bases remained unmatched. The germline gives CDR1 MDHEN, CDR2 SYDVKM. As DNA, the CDR3 is TGTGCCAGCAGGACTAGCGGGACCTACGAGCAGTACTTC. Encoded protein: CASRTSGTYEQYF.

This clone occurred a few times. The CDR3 is CASGLLQSTDTQYF. Written as DNA, the CDR3 is TGTGCTAGTGGTTTGTTACAGAGCACAGATACGCAGTATTTT. The chain combines TRBV12-5 with TRBJ2-3, with D unclear. V was pared by 2 bases and J by 0 bases, with 6 bases between. Germline assignment: CDR1 LGHNT and CDR2 FRNRAP. The CDR3 spans 14 residues.

The chain links TRBV5-4 to TRBJ1-4, with TRBD1 identical over 10 bases. The germline CDR1 and CDR2 sequences are SGHNT and YYREEE (reference sequence). After removal of 3 bases from V and 3 bases from J, the junction contained 2 bases not matched to a gene. CDR3 length: 15 amino acids. The CDR3 is CASSWTGGSNEKLFF. DNA for the CDR3: TGTGCCAGCAGCTGGACAGGGGGATCTAATGAAAAACTGTTTTTT.

This clone was counted a single time. The J gene is TRBJ1-2, the V gene TRBV21-1. TRBV21-1 corresponds to a pseudogene. The length of the CDR3 is 13 residues. This CDR3 is CASRSGGQDGYTF. DNA of the CDR3: TGTGCCAGCAGATCGGGGGGCCAAGACGGCTACACCTTC.

This clone was seen a single time. The V and J genes are TRBV7-9 and TRBJ1-6; 10 bases match TRBD1. CDR3 length equals 16 residues. Trimming at V came to 4 bases and at J to 9 bases, leaving 9 bases not matched to a gene. Germline CDR1 reads SEHNR; CDR2 reads FQNEAQ (reference sequence). The DNA for the CDR3 is TGTGCCAGCAGCTCCTTTCGGGACAGGGGAGGTTCACCCCTCCACTTT. As protein: CASSSFRDRGGSPLHF.

V usage is TRBV7-7 and J usage is TRBJ2-7; no clear D. Trimming removed 1 base at V and 3 bases at J, with 13 bases between. The CDR3 sequence is 15 residues long. From germline, CDR1 is SSHAT and CDR2 FNYEAQ (reference sequence). In DNA form, the CDR3 reads TGTGCCAGCAGCTTAGGGGCGAATTCAGACTACGAGCAGTACTTC. Amino acids: CASSLGANSDYEQYF.

J is TRBJ2-1 and V is TRBV4-3, with no clear D. From germline, CDR1 is LGHNA and CDR2 YSLEER. This CDR3 spans 15 amino acids. The V end lost 0 bases, the J end lost 4 bases, and 10 bases lay between the germline ends. CDR3 bases: TGCGCCAGCAGCCAAGAAGTTCAGGAATACAATGAGCAGTTCTTC. Amino acid sequence: CASSQEVQEYNEQFF.

The V call is TRBV28, the J call TRBJ2-7; 7 bases agree with TRBD2. The V segment lost 2 bases and the J segment 7 bases; nucleotides outside the gene matches: 8. This CDR3 comprises 14 residues. CDR1 and CDR2 from the germline V gene are MDHEN and SYDVKM. The chain's CDR3 is CASSLGGGTEEQYF. DNA of the CDR3: TGTGCCAGCAGTTTAGGGGGGGGGACCGAAGAGCAGTACTTC.

The V gene is TRBV4-1, the J gene TRBJ2-7; the match to TRBD1 covers 9 bases. The CDR3 sequence is 16 residues long. J lost 6 bases, V lost 5 bases, and 14 bases had no gene match. Germline V gene data show CDR1 as MGHRA and CDR2 as YSYEKL. The CDR3 DNA reads as TGCGCCAGCAGCAACCTGGACAGGGGCCCGGGGGGCGAGCAGTACTTC. This encodes CASSNLDRGPGGEQYF.

This chain connects TRBV6-5 to TRBJ2-3; D unresolved. The CDR3 spans 16 residues. Germline values: CDR1 MNHEY, CDR2 SVGAGI. V dropped 0 bases and J dropped 2 bases, with 12 bases sitting between them. The CDR3 DNA reads as TGTGCCAGCAGTTACTCTGGGCAGGAAGTCACAGATACGCAGTATTTT. It specifies CASSYSGQEVTDTQYF.

This rearrangement joins TRBV29-1 to TRBJ2-3; D is perhaps TRBD2 (5 bases). Germline V gene sequence: CDR1 SQVTM, CDR2 ANQGSEA. Trimming pared 3 bases from V and 3 bases from J, leaving 7 bases between. CDR3 length equals 12 residues. CDR3 in amino acids: CSVDEGTDTQYF. The DNA for the CDR3 is TGCAGCGTTGACGAGGGTACAGATACGCAGTATTTT.

The chain carries TRBV7-2 and TRBJ2-1; TRBD2 matches at 11 bases. The CDR3 covers 16 residues. The germline V gene encodes CDR1 SGHTA and CDR2 FQGNSA. The J segment lost 7 bases and the V segment lost 3 bases, leaving 8 bases of the junction unmatched. In DNA form, the CDR3 reads TGTGCCAGCAGCTTTAGCGGGGGGGCCTCTAAGAATGAGCAGTTCTTC. Amino acids: CASSFSGGASKNEQFF.

V is TRBV12-5 and J is TRBJ2-5; 9 bases match TRBD2. Germline V lookup: CDR1 LGHNT, CDR2 FRNRAP. V dropped 4 bases and J dropped 1; count of bases not matched to a gene: 1. The CDR3 is 14 residues long. CDR3 residues: CASGSTSGQETQYF. Written as DNA, the CDR3 is TGTGCTAGTGGTTCGACTAGCGGCCAAGAGACCCAGTACTTC.

This rearrangement joins TRBV18 to TRBJ1-1; 7 bases fit TRBD1. The ends lost 5 bases at V and 1 base at J; junction bases unmatched: 4. The CDR3 extends over 14 amino acids. From germline, CDR1 is KGHSH and CDR2 LQKENI. The CDR3 DNA reads TGTGCCAGCTCAGAGGGGGCCCGGAACACTGAAGCTTTCTTT. As protein: CASSEGARNTEAFF.